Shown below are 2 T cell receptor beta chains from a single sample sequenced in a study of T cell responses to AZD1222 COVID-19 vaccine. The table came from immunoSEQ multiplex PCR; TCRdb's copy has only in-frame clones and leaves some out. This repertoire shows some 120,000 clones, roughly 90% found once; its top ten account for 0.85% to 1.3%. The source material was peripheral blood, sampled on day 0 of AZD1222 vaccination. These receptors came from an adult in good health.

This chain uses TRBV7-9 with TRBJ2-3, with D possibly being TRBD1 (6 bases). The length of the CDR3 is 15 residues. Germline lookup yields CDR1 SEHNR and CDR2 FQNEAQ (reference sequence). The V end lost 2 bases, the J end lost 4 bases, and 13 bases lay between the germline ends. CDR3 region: CASSLRTALADTQYF. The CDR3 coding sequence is TGTGCCAGCAGCTTACGGACAGCCCTAGCAGATACGCAGTATTTT.

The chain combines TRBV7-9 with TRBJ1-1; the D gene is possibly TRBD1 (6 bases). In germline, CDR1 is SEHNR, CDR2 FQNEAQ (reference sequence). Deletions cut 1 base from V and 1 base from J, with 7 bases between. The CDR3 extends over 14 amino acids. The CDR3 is CASSLGGANTEAFF. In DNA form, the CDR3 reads TGTGCCAGCAGCTTAGGGGGGGCGAACACTGAAGCTTTCTTT.